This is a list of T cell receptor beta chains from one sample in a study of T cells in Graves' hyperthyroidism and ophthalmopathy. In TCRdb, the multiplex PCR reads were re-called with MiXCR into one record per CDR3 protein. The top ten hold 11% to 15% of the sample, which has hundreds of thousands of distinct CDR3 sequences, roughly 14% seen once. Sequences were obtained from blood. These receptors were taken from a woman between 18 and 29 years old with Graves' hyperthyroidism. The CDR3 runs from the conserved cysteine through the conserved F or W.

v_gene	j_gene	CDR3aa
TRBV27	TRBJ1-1	CASSSIRQGGGAFF
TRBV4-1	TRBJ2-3	CASSQVARELGLTDTQYF
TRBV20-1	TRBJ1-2	CTPRGGTGSSNYGYTF
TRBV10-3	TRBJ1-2	CAISEGRGLGYTF
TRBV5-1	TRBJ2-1	CASSPTTGTPTSGKEFF
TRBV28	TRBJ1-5	CASRPQGLPQPQHF
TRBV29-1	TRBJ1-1	CSVEKGRGYTEAFF
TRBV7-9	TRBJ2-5	CASSLVPRVQETQYF
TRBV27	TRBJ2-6	CASNSQGSGANVLTF
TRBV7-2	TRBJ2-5	CASSLDGTGQETQYF
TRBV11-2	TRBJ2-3	CASSLVGPSFPADTQYF
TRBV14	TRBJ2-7	CASSRFLTSSSYEQYF
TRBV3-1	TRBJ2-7	CASSRGRVEQYF
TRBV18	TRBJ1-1	CASSPLQGTMNTEAFF
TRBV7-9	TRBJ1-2	CASSSRQGYGYTF
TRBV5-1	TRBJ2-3	CATKPGSDTDTQYF
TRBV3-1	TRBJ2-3	CASSPRLASTDTQYF
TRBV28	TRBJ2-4	CASSPLDRGRNIQYF
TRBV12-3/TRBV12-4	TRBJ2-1	CASSLVGGSNNEQFF
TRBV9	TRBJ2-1	CASSPGLAFSYNEQFF
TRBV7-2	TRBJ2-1	CASSLAWGGPKDEQFF
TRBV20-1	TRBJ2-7	CSAVSASYEQYF
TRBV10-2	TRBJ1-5	CASSESNGRNQPQHF
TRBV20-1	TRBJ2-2	CSAREHGTLNTGELFF
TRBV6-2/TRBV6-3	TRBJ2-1	CASRTTYNEQFF
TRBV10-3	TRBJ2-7	CAIRPGQISYEQYF
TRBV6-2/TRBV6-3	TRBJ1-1	CASSSERGGRYTEAFF
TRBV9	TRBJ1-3	CASSVEVGSVGNTIYF
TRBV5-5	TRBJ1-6	CASSHGRGSPLHF
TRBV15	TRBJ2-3	CATSRGQGGGDTQYF
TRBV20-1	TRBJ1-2	CSASTGADFYGYTF
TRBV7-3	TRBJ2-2	CASSLMASGNQQLTGELFF
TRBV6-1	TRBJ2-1	CASSRDRDSYNEQFF
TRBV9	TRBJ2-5	CASSVEGRAGTQYF
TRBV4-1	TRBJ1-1	CASSQAFETKASF
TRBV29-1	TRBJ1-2	CSVVQGGYGYTF
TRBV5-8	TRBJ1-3	CASSLVRTFYGNTIYF
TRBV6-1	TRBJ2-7	CASSANRATGEQYF
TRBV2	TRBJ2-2	CASSEIGGGNGELFF
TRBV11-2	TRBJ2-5	CASSTGFQETQYF
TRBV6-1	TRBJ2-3	CASKDRGSTDTQYF
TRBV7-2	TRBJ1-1	CASSLSALGAFF
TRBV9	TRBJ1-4	CASSKTGGEEKLFF
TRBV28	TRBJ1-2	CASSTGPSYGYTF
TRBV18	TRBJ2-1	CASSPISGEGRNEQFF
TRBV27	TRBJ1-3	CASTTRAGGNTIYF
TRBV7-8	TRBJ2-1	CASSRPGGSGGGHNEQFF
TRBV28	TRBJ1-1	CASSLVRDWIGEAFF
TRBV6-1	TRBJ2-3	CASSEGASGTDTQYF
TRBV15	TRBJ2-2	CATSTSYTGELFF
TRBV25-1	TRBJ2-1	CASRGTGRQFF
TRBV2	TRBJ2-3	CASSVRGTDTQYF
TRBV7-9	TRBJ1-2	CASSLKVYGYTF
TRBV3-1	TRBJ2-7	CASSQGTGGVKYEQYF
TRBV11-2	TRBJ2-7	CASSLARFGDHYEQYF
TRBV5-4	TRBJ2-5	CASSYRDTKETQYF
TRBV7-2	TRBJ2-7	CASSLASGGNPYEQYF
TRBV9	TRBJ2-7	CASSRGTSGRGRWYEQYF
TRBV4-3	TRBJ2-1	CASSQGGTGYNEQFF